Sequencing of this T cell receptor beta chain was carried out in a study of blood T cell repertoires in COVID-19. Overall study context: Samples representing acute and convalescent COVID-19 were sourced from the United States, Italy and Spain. Sources were T cells, B-cell-depleted T cells, or PBMCs; the material itself was cDNA or gDNA.

Original methodology: Reference gene primer amplification yielded estimated nucleated cell counts. Libraries were prepared by immunoSEQ multiplex PCR; TCRdb keeps only in-frame clonotypes and omits some of them. V, J and clone size are those of that table, while D and trimming were read from the DNA. The sample has around 140,000 clones, about 92% seen once. With 4 bases clipped from V and 1 base from J, the junction kept 14 bases outside the gene matches. Germline V gene sequence: CDR1 LGHNA, CDR2 YNFKEQ. The CDR3 consists of 19 residues. V gene TRBV4-2 combines with J gene TRBJ2-5, with 11 nucleotides matching TRBD2. The source of this sequence is a human donor in a cohort sampled during active COVID-19. The specimen was peripheral blood. Here the CDR3 DNA reads TGTGCCAGCAGCCCCGGGTCCCTAGCGGGGGGACCCCCCCAAGAGACCCAGTACTTC. The encoded protein is CASSPGSLAGGPPQETQYF.